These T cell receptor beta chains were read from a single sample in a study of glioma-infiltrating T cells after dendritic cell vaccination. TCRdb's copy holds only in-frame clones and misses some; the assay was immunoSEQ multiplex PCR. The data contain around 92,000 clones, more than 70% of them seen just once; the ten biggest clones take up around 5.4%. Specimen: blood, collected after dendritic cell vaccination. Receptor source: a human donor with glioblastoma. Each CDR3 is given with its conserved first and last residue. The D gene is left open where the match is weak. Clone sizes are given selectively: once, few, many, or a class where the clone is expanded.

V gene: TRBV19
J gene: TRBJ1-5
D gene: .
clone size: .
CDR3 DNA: TGTGCCAGTAGTATAACGGGACAATCTAGCAATCAGCCCCAGCATTTT
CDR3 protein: CASSITGQSSNQPQHF

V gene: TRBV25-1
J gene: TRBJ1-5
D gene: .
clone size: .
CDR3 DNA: TGTGCCAGCAGTGAACAGGGGACGGGGCAGCCCCAGCATTTT
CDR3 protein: CASSEQGTGQPQHF

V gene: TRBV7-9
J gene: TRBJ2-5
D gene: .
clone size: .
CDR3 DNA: TGTGCCAGCAAGGGGGATCTAGTAGAGACCCAGTACTTC
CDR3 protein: CASKGDLVETQYF

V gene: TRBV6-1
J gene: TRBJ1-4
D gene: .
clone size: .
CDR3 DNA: TGTGCCAGCAGTGAAGAGTCGGCAGGGAATGAAAAACTGTTTTTT
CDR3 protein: CASSEESAGNEKLFF

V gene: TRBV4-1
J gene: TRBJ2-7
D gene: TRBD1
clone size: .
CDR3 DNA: TGCGCCAGCAGCCAAGGCCTGGGGACAGTCCCCTACGAGCAGTACTTC
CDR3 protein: CASSQGLGTVPYEQYF

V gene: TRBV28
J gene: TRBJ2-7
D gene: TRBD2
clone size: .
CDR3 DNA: TGTGCCACTACTAGCGGGAGTTACTACGAGCAGTACTTC
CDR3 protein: CATTSGSYYEQYF

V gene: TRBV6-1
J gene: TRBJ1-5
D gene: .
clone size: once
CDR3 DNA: TGTGCCAGCAGTGCCATAGGCAATCAGCCCCAGCATTTT
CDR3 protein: CASSAIGNQPQHF

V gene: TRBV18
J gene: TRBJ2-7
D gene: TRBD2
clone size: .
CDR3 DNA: TGTGCCAGCTCACCACCGGCGGGAGGATACGAGCAGTACTTC
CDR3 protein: CASSPPAGGYEQYF

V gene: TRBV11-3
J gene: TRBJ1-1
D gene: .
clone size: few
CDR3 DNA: TGTGCCAGCAGCCTTACCCGGGGGAATGAAGCTTTCTTT
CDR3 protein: CASSLTRGNEAFF

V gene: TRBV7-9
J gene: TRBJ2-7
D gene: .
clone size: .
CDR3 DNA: TGTGCCAGCAGCTTAAGCGGTAGCGGATACTACGAGCAGTACTTC
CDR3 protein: CASSLSGSGYYEQYF

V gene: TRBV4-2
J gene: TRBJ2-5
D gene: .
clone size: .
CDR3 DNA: TGTGCCAGCAGCCAAGAGGGCGCCGAGACCCAGTACTTC
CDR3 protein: CASSQEGAETQYF

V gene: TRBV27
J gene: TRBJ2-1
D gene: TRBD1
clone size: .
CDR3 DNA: TGTGCCAGCAGTTCCCCGCTCGGACAGGGGGTAGGGTCCTACAATGAGCAGTTCTTC
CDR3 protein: CASSSPLGQGVGSYNEQFF

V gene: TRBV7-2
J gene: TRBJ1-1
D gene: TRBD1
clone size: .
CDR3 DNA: TGTGCCAGCAGCACCCGACAGGGAAACACTGAAGCTTTCTTT
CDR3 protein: CASSTRQGNTEAFF

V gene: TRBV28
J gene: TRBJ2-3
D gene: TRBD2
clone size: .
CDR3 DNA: TGTGCCAGCAGTTTCGGACTAGCGGGCACAGATACGCAGTATTTT
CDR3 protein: CASSFGLAGTDTQYF

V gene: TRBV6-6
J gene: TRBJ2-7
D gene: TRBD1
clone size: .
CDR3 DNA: TGTGCCAGCAGAGAGATGGACAGGGGACAGAACTACGAGCAGTACTTC
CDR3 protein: CASREMDRGQNYEQYF

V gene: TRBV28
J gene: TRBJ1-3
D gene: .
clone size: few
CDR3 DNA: TGTGCCAGCAGTTTACGGGTTAACGGAAACACCATATATTTT
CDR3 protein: CASSLRVNGNTIYF

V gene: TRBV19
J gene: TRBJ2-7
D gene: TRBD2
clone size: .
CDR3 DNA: TGTGCCAGTAGTAATAGCGGGGGGGCCTCTGAGCAGTACTTC
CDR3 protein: CASSNSGGASEQYF